This is a list of T cell receptor beta chains from one sample in a study of beta chain features in type 1 diabetes. The protocol was immunoSEQ multiplex PCR, while the TCRdb copy is restricted to in-frame clones and leaves out a portion. This table has 52,000 or so clones, around 53% appearing once. The sample was Tregs from blood. The receptors shown here come from a woman in her forties with type 1 diabetes. Both conserved end residues are part of each CDR3. The D gene is left open where the match is weak. Clone size is not always given. Where it is, it says once, few, many or a class for expanded clones.

abundance | j_gene | d_gene | v_gene | CDR3nt | CDR3aa
few | TRBJ2-1 | TRBD1 | TRBV6-4 | TGTGCCAGCGGACAGGGACGCTACAATGAGCAGTTCTTC | CASGQGRYNEQFF
NA | TRBJ2-5 | TRBD1 | TRBV4-2 | TGTGCCAGCAGCCTACTCGTGGGACAGCAAGAGACCCAGTACTTC | CASSLLVGQQETQYF
once | TRBJ1-6 | NA | TRBV5-1 | TGCGCCAGCAGCTTGGCGGTGTATAATTCACCCCTCCACTTT | CASSLAVYNSPLHF
NA | TRBJ1-4 | NA | TRBV5-1 | TGCGCCAGCAGCTACAGAGCAAATGAAAAACTGTTTTTT | CASSYRANEKLFF
NA | TRBJ2-7 | NA | TRBV28 | TGTGCCAGCAGGGAGGGACTTTCGGGGGAGCAGTACTTC | CASREGLSGEQYF
few | TRBJ1-6 | TRBD1 | TRBV10-3 | TGTGCCATCAGTGGTGGACAGGGGAGAAATTCACCCCTCCACTTT | CAISGGQGRNSPLHF
few | TRBJ2-2 | NA | TRBV11-1 | TGTGCCAGCAGCTTGGGGCAGGACAACGGGGAGCTGTTTTTT | CASSLGQDNGELFF
NA | TRBJ2-3 | TRBD2 | TRBV27 | TGTGCCAGCAGTTTAACTGGGGGGGGAGATACGCAGTATTTT | CASSLTGGGDTQYF
few | TRBJ2-3 | TRBD2 | TRBV5-1 | TGCGCCAGCAGCCGACTACTAGCGGGACGGGGAGATACGCAGTATTTT | CASSRLLAGRGDTQYF
NA | TRBJ1-4 | NA | TRBV15 | TGTGCCACCAGCAGAGATAGACAGCCAAATGAAAAACTGTTTTTT | CATSRDRQPNEKLFF
NA | TRBJ2-1 | TRBD2 | TRBV4-2 | TGTGCCAGCAGCCACCGGACTAGCGGGAGTCCCTATCGGCAATACAATGAGCAGTTCTTC | CASSHRTSGSPYRQYNEQFF
NA | TRBJ2-7 | NA | TRBV7-2 | TGTGCCAGCAGCTGGACCTGGGACTCCTTCTCCGAGCAGTACTTC | CASSWTWDSFSEQYF
NA | TRBJ1-1 | NA | TRBV2 | TGTGCCAGCAGTGGGGAGATCCAGACTGAAGCTTTCTTT | CASSGEIQTEAFF
medium-sized | TRBJ1-4 | NA | TRBV7-9 | TGTGCCAGCAGCTTTTCAGGGATACATGAAAAACTGTTTTTT | CASSFSGIHEKLFF
NA | TRBJ1-1 | TRBD1 | TRBV6-6 | TGTGCCAGCACCCATACCTCCGGGACAGGGCGTGAAGCTTTCTTT | CASTHTSGTGREAFF
NA | TRBJ1-2 | TRBD1 | TRBV7-2 | TGTGCCAGCAGCCGAGGGCCGGGACAGGGTAAAGGCTACACCTTC | CASSRGPGQGKGYTF
few | TRBJ1-3 | NA | TRBV6-1 | TGTGCCAGCAGATCGTCGGGATCTGGAAACACCATATATTTT | CASRSSGSGNTIYF
NA | TRBJ1-2 | NA | TRBV5-6 | TGTGCCAGCAGCTTGGGACAGGAGAACTATGGCTACACCTTC | CASSLGQENYGYTF
NA | TRBJ2-1 | TRBD2 | TRBV7-2 | TGTGCCAGCAGCTTTCCGGGACTAGGCGTCTATGAGCAGTTCTTC | CASSFPGLGVYEQFF
NA | TRBJ1-2 | NA | TRBV10-3 | TGTGCCATCAGTGAGTTCGGGGATGGCTACACCTTC | CAISEFGDGYTF
NA | TRBJ2-5 | TRBD1 | TRBV5-1 | TGCGCCAGCAGCTCCGGGACAGCGGATTTGTACCAAGAGACCCAGTACTTC | CASSSGTADLYQETQYF
NA | TRBJ1-2 | NA | TRBV28 | TGTGCCAGCAGTATAACCGGGAAATATGGCTACACCTTC | CASSITGKYGYTF
medium-sized | TRBJ2-3 | TRBD2 | TRBV6-1 | TGTGCCAGCAGTGAATTAGCGCTAGCGGGGGGGTTCGCAGATACGCAGTATTTT | CASSELALAGGFADTQYF
NA | TRBJ2-1 | NA | TRBV18 | TGTGCCAGCTCACCACGAGGATCGGGCTCCTACAATGAGCAGTTCTTC | CASSPRGSGSYNEQFF
NA | TRBJ1-1 | TRBD1 | TRBV7-9 | TGTGCCAGCAGCTTGACAGGGGGGGACACTGAAGCTTTCTTT | CASSLTGGDTEAFF
NA | TRBJ2-7 | TRBD1 | TRBV18 | TGTGCCAGCTCACCTACAGGGGGCCGAGAGCAGTACTTC | CASSPTGGREQYF
NA | TRBJ2-7 | TRBD2 | TRBV5-4 | TGTGCCAGCAGTCGGGGGGGCTCCTACGAGCAGTACTTC | CASSRGGSYEQYF
NA | TRBJ2-1 | TRBD2 | TRBV7-2 | TGTGCCAGCAGCAAAGGACTAGGGGTTGAGCAGTTCTTC | CASSKGLGVEQFF